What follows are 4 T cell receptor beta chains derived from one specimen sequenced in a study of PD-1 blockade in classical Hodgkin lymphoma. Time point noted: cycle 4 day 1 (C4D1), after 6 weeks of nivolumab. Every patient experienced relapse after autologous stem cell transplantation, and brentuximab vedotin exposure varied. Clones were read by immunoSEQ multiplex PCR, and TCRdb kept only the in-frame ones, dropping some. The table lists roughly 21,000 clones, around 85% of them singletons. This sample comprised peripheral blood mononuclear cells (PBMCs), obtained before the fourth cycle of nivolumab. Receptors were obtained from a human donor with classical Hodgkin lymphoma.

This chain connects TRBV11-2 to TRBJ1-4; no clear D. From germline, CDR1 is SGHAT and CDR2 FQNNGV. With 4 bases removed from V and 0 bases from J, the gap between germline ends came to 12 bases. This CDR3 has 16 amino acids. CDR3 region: CASSSIATATNEKLFF. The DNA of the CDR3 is TGTGCCAGCAGCTCTATAGCGACCGCAACTAATGAAAAACTGTTTTTT.

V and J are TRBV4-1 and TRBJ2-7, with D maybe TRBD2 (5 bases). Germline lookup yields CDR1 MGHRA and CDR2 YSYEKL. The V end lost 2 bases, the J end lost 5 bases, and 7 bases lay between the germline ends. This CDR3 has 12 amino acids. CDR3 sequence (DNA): TGCGCCAGCAGCCAATCGGGGAACGAGCAGTACTTC. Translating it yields CASSQSGNEQYF.

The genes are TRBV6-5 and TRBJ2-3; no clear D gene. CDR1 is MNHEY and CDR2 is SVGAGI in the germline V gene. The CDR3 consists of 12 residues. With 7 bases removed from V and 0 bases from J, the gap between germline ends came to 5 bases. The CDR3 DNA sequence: TGTGCCAGCACAGATAGCACAGATACGCAGTATTTT. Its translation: CASTDSTDTQYF.

The CDR3 bases are TGTGCCAGCAGCCAGGGGACAGCAACTAATGAAAAACTGTTTTTT. It yields the protein CASSQGTATNEKLFF. V and J are TRBV7-7 and TRBJ1-4; TRBD1 matches at 7 bases. V dropped 5 bases and J dropped 0; count of bases not matched to a gene: 3. The CDR3 runs 15 residues. Looked up from germline, CDR1 is SSHAT and CDR2 is FNYEAQ (reference sequence).